Each of the 31 T cell receptor beta chains below was sequenced from the same sample in a study of CD8+ T cells in alopecia areata. Treatment meaning: oral pan-JAK inhibitor, 5-10 mg twice daily. In each case, RNA was isolated and then reverse transcribed into cDNA as the sequencing template. Only in-frame clones appear in the TCRdb table, and some are missing; sequencing was by immunoSEQ multiplex PCR. Of more than 130,000 clones in the sample, about four fifths were seen once. This sample comprised CD8+ T cells sorted from blood, obtained at week 4, from a patient treated with tofacitinib. The source of these receptors is a human donor with alopecia areata.

The rearrangement links TRBV29-1 to TRBJ2-7; maybe TRBD2 (5 bases). CDR1 and CDR2 from the germline V gene are SQVTM and ANQGSEA. V was shortened by 4 bases and J by 2 bases, with 9 bases between the two germline ends. The CDR3 loop spans 12 amino acids. CDR3 nucleotide sequence: TGCAGCGTTGGGGAGTTCGCCTACGAGCAGTACTTC. This translates into CSVGEFAYEQYF.

V usage is TRBV14 and J usage is TRBJ2-7, with D uncertain. Trimming shortened V by 1 base and J by 2 bases, and 3 bases separated the two germline ends. Per germline, CDR1 SGHDN and CDR2 FVKESK. The CDR3 length is 12 residues. This chain's CDR3 is CASSQGPYEQYF. In nucleotides, the CDR3 is TGTGCCAGCAGCCAAGGTCCCTACGAGCAGTACTTC.

The V and J genes are TRBV18 and TRBJ2-1, with TRBD2 matching over 7 bases. This CDR3 spans 17 amino acids. Germline values: CDR1 KGHSH, CDR2 LQKENI. V trimming: 2 bases; J trimming: 4 bases; junction bases outside the gene matches: 11. The DNA of the CDR3 is TGTGCCAGCTCACCAGGGGGGGAGGGCCAGATATACAATGAGCAGTTCTTC. Translating it yields CASSPGGEGQIYNEQFF.

A few counts support this clone. The rearrangement links TRBV5-1 to TRBJ2-3; 12 bases match TRBD2. The CDR3 is 16 residues long. The trim removed 3 bases at V and 3 bases at J, leaving 5 bases unmatched. Germline CDR1 and CDR2: SGHRS and YFSETQ. The CDR3 nucleotides are TGCGCCAGCAGCTATTCACTAGCGGGGGGTACAGATACGCAGTATTTT. Protein sequence: CASSYSLAGGTDTQYF.

DNA of the CDR3: TGTGCCAGCAGCTTCAGCGGGGGGGCCTCAGAGACCCAGTACTTC. It translates to CASSFSGGASETQYF. This chain joins TRBV7-2 and TRBJ2-5, with 10 bases matching TRBD2. CDR1 is SGHTA, CDR2 FQGNSA, per germline. V lost 3 bases, J lost 4 bases, and 5 bases stayed unmatched. The CDR3 extends over 15 amino acids. The variable domain in full, with the rest retrieved from reference TRBV7-2 and TRBJ2-5, is GAGVSQSPSNKVTEKGKDVELRCDPISGHTALYWYRQSLGQGLEFLIYFQGNSAPDKSGLPSDRFSAERTGGSVSTLTIQRTQQEDSAVYLCASSFSGGASETQYFGPGTRLLVL.

This clone has a single count. The chain recombines TRBV7-9 with TRBJ1-2; 7 nucleotides match TRBD1. V lost 1 base and J lost 1; bases outside the gene matches: 3. Germline values: CDR1 SEHNR, CDR2 FQNEAQ (reference sequence). This CDR3 region has 15 residues. The CDR3, as DNA: TGTGCCAGCAGCTTAGAGCACAGGGGTAACTATGGCTACACCTTC. Translated, it gives CASSLEHRGNYGYTF. Variable domain in full (rest from reference TRBV7-9 and TRBJ1-2): DTGVSQNPRHKITKRGQNVTFRCDPISEHNRLYWYRQTLGQGPEFLTYFQNEAQLEKSRLLSDRFSAERPKGSFSTLEIQRTEQGDSAMYLCASSLEHRGNYGYTFGSGTRLTVV.

J is TRBJ1-6 and V is TRBV7-9; TRBD1 aligns across 9 bases. Trimming cost V 1 base and J 9 bases; bases outside gene matches: 4. There are 15 residues in the CDR3. The V gene's germline CDR1 is SEHNR and CDR2 FQNEAQ (reference sequence). The CDR3 DNA reads TGTGCCAGCAGCTTAGTTCAGGGACAGGGTTCACCCCTCCACTTT. It encodes CASSLVQGQGSPLHF.

The V and J genes are TRBV29-1 and TRBJ2-3; 7 bases fit TRBD2. The CDR3 has 14 residues. V shed 6 bases, J shed 5 bases, and the junction held 11 bases outside the gene matches. The germline gives CDR1 SQVTM, CDR2 ANQGSEA. The CDR3 sequence is CSVRAGRAQDTQYF. CDR3 DNA sequence: TGCAGCGTCCGGGCGGGGAGGGCCCAAGATACGCAGTATTTT.

The rearrangement joins TRBV6-5 to TRBJ2-5, with 11 bases identical to TRBD2. The CDR3 runs 15 residues. The V segment lost 6 bases and the J segment 3 bases; nucleotides outside the gene matches: 6. Per germline, CDR1 MNHEY and CDR2 SVGAGI. The CDR3 loop is CASSHSGGAKETQYF. As DNA, the CDR3 is TGTGCCAGCAGCCATAGCGGGGGGGCCAAAGAGACCCAGTACTTC.

The chain couples TRBV19 to TRBJ2-7; possibly TRBD1 for D (5 bases). The ends were cut back, 8 bases at V and 5 bases at J, with 22 bases in the middle. This CDR3 contains 15 residues. Germline CDR1 and CDR2: LNHDA and SQIVND (reference sequence). CDR3 coding DNA: TGTGCCAGTGGAGATAGGGCCAAACAGGTCCACGAGCAGTACTTC. It codes for CASGDRAKQVHEQYF.

The chain is built from TRBV7-6 and TRBJ2-7; 7 nucleotides agree with TRBD1. Unmatched junction bases numbered 4, after V lost 5 bases and J lost 0 bases. The CDR3 spans 14 residues. The V gene's germline CDR1 is SGHVS and CDR2 FNYEAQ. The CDR3 DNA sequence: TGTGCCAGCAGCCCGGGACAGTCCTCCTACGAGCAGTACTTC. Protein sequence: CASSPGQSSYEQYF. Drawing the rest from reference TRBV7-6 and TRBJ2-7, the complete variable domain is GAGVSQSPRYKVTKRGQDVALRCDPISGHVSLYWYRQALGQGPEFLTYFNYEAQQDKSGLPNDRFSAERPEGSISTLTIQRTEQRDSAMYRCASSPGQSSYEQYFGPGTRLTVT.

This chain links TRBV4-1 with TRBJ2-5, with 9 bases lining up with TRBD1. Germline lookup yields CDR1 MGHRA and CDR2 YSYEKL. Trimming at V came to 1 base and at J to 3 bases, leaving 9 bases not matched to a gene. CDR3 length: 17 residues. The CDR3 spells CASSQGQGGSPEETQYF. CDR3 in DNA: TGCGCCAGCAGCCAAGGACAGGGGGGGTCGCCTGAAGAGACCCAGTACTTC.

CDR3 sequence reads: CASSLVGDYPQETQYF. The CDR3 nucleotides read TGTGCCAGCAGCTTAGTGGGGGACTACCCCCAAGAGACCCAGTACTTC. The chain couples TRBV7-2 to TRBJ2-5; 7 nucleotides line up with TRBD2. CDR3 length: 16 residues. CDR1 is SGHTA, CDR2 FQGNSA, per germline. Trimming cost V 1 base and J 1 base; bases outside gene matches: 6.

The chain recombines TRBV29-1 with TRBJ2-2, with D perhaps being TRBD1 or TRBD2 (5 bases each). The CDR3 contains 14 residues. Trimming left V 3 bases short and J 3 bases short, with 11 bases between. CDR1 is SQVTM and CDR2 is ANQGSEA in the germline V gene. This chain's CDR3 is CSVDFRDDTGELFF. The CDR3 DNA reads as TGCAGCGTTGATTTTAGGGACGACACCGGGGAGCTGTTTTTT.

The J gene is TRBJ2-1, the V gene TRBV14; 8 nucleotides agree with TRBD2. V trimming: 1 base; J trimming: 3 bases; junction bases outside the gene matches: 2. Germline lookup yields CDR1 SGHDN and CDR2 FVKESK. The length of the CDR3 is 15 residues. The CDR3 nucleotides read TGTGCCAGCAGCCAAGTACGGGGGGGCTACAATGAGCAGTTCTTC. Amino acids: CASSQVRGGYNEQFF.

The chain uses TRBV5-6 and TRBJ2-7; D perhaps matches TRBD1 (5 bases). Germline V gene data show CDR1 as SGHDT and CDR2 as YYEEEE. Trimming took 4 bases from V and 0 from J, leaving 11 bases between them. The CDR3 is made up of 14 amino acids. The CDR3 region has the DNA TGTGCCAGCAGCATGTCGGACACCTCCTACGAGCAGTACTTC. Amino acids: CASSMSDTSYEQYF.

The chain has TRBV19 and TRBJ1-1; the D gene is possibly TRBD1 (5 bases). The germline gives CDR1 LNHDA, CDR2 SQIVND (reference sequence). Trimming removed 7 bases at V and 1 base at J, with 7 bases between. This CDR3 comprises 12 residues. Here the CDR3 DNA reads TGTGCCAGTATTACAGGGAACACTGAAGCTTTCTTT. Translated, it gives CASITGNTEAFF. Based on the CDR3 plus reference TRBV19 and TRBJ1-1, the full variable domain is DGGITQSPKYLFRKEGQNVTLSCEQNLNHDAMYWYRQDPGQGLRLIYYSQIVNDFQKGDIAEGYSVSREKKESFPLTVTSAQKNPTAFYLCASITGNTEAFFGQGTRLTVV.

The genes are TRBV6-5 and TRBJ2-3; 8 bases map to TRBD1. With V trimmed by 5 bases and J by 0 bases, 4 bases remained unmatched. This CDR3 contains 15 residues. Looked up from germline, CDR1 is MNHEY and CDR2 is SVGAGI. CDR3 nucleotides: TGTGCCAGCAGTGCCGGACAGGGAAGCACAGATACGCAGTATTTT. As protein: CASSAGQGSTDTQYF.

This rearrangement joins TRBV4-3 to TRBJ1-1; D is undetermined. This CDR3 spans 14 amino acids. The germline V and J ends were trimmed by 0 bases and 6 bases, with 11 bases remaining between them. Germline CDR1 and CDR2: LGHNA and YSLEER. The CDR3 DNA is TGCGCCAGCAGCCAAGAGCAGGAAGGCCCTGAAGCTTTCTTT. Its translation is CASSQEQEGPEAFF.

The CDR3 DNA follows: TGTGCCAGTAGTACGACTGGCTATGGCTACACCTTC. The encoded protein is CASSTTGYGYTF. The chain joins TRBV19 to TRBJ1-2; D uncertain. Trimming cost V 4 bases and J 4 bases, with 7 bases left between them. CDR1 and CDR2 from the germline V gene are LNHDA and SQIVND (reference sequence). This CDR3 is built from 12 residues.

The chain couples TRBV4-2 to TRBJ2-2, with a tentative D call TRBD2 (6 bases). The CDR3 is 12 amino acids. V was clipped by 6 bases and J by 5 bases, with 7 bases between them. Germline V lookup: CDR1 LGHNA, CDR2 YNFKEQ. The CDR3 DNA sequence: TGTGCCAGCAGGGGGAGGACCGGGGAGCTGTTTTTT. This gives the protein CASRGRTGELFF.

This chain connects TRBV27 to TRBJ1-2, with D hard to call. Trimming shortened V by 2 bases and J by 6 bases, and 10 bases separated the two germline ends. This CDR3 is built from 13 residues. Germline lookup yields CDR1 MNHEY and CDR2 SMNVEV (reference sequence). The CDR3, as DNA: TGTGCCAGCAGTTTAAGGGAACGGGATGGCTACACCTTC. Protein sequence: CASSLRERDGYTF.

The J gene is TRBJ1-1, the V gene TRBV5-1; D uncertain. The CDR3 covers 13 residues. From germline, CDR1 is SGHRS and CDR2 YFSETQ. Trimming took 2 bases from V and 3 from J, leaving 8 bases between them. As DNA, the CDR3 is TGCGCCAGCAGCTTTGCAGAACACACTGAAGCTTTCTTT. As protein: CASSFAEHTEAFF.

The chain joins TRBV19 to TRBJ2-3; 7 bases are shared with TRBD2. This CDR3 contains 15 residues. J was trimmed by 0 bases and V by 3 bases; bases with no gene match: 3. From germline, CDR1 is LNHDA and CDR2 SQIVND (reference sequence). CDR3 DNA sequence: TGTGCCAGTAGTATGAACGGGAGGAGCACAGATACGCAGTATTTT. Amino acids: CASSMNGRSTDTQYF.

The chain links TRBV4-3 to TRBJ1-3, with TRBD1 as a possible D gene (6 bases). This CDR3 has 15 amino acids. V was cut by 1 base and J by 0 bases, with 7 bases left in between. Germline assignment: CDR1 LGHNA and CDR2 YSLEER. The CDR3 DNA is TGCGCCAGCAGCCAAGGACAGGCCTCTGGAAACACCATATATTTT. Its translation is CASSQGQASGNTIYF.

The V and J genes are TRBV4-1 and TRBJ1-1; D remains ambiguous. The CDR3 runs to 14 residues. Trimming removed 4 bases at V and 2 bases at J, with 11 bases between. Germline V CDR1 and CDR2: MGHRA, YSYEKL. CDR3 region: CASSLSDVNTEAFF. The DNA for the CDR3 is TGCGCCAGCAGCCTCTCCGACGTTAACACTGAAGCTTTCTTT.

V and J are TRBV5-1 and TRBJ2-5, with D possibly being TRBD1 (6 bases). The CDR3 is 15 residues long. V lost 5 bases to trimming and J lost 0 bases, with 14 bases between them. Germline V gives CDR1 SGHRS, CDR2 YFSETQ. CDR3 sequence (DNA): TGCGCCAGCAGACGGACAGCTCGGTACCAAGAGACCCAGTACTTC. Its protein is CASRRTARYQETQYF.

Here the CDR3 reads CASSWGPAYEQYF. The CDR3 coding sequence is TGTGCCAGCAGTTGGGGCCCAGCCTACGAGCAGTACTTC. The chain combines TRBV27 with TRBJ2-7, with a possible D match to TRBD1 (5 bases). This CDR3 has 13 amino acids. Germline CDR1 is MNHEY and CDR2 is SMNVEV (reference sequence). V lost 4 bases, J lost 2 bases, and 9 bases lay in between.

The chain has TRBV27 and TRBJ2-7; perhaps TRBD1 as D (5 bases). CDR3 length equals 13 residues. V gave up 6 bases and J gave up 3 bases, with 12 bases separating them. Germline loops: CDR1 MNHEY, CDR2 SMNVEV (reference sequence). In DNA, the CDR3 is TGTGCCAGCAGACACACGACAGACTACGAGCAGTACTTC. Its translation: CASRHTTDYEQYF.

With respect to this clone: This likely stems from a read error, as it lies one base from a far larger clone. At the DNA level, this CDR3 is encoded by other sequences in the same sample as well. The CDR3 nucleotides are TGTGCCAGCAGCTCCTACCAGGTTTCGTACAATGAGCAGTTCTTC. Amino acid sequence: CASSSYQVSYNEQFF. The genes are TRBV7-9 and TRBJ2-1; no clear D. V lost 4 bases and J 4 bases, leaving 14 bases between the germline ends. CDR1 is SEHNR, CDR2 FQNEAQ, per germline (reference sequence). The CDR3 extends over 15 amino acids.

The chain uses TRBV11-1 and TRBJ2-1; D gene ambiguous. Between the trimmed V and J ends, which lost 3 bases and 6 bases, there was a span of 6 bases. The CDR3 contains 12 residues. Per germline, CDR1 SGHAT and CDR2 FQDESV (reference sequence). CDR3 protein: CASSLGSNEQFF. For the CDR3, the DNA is TGTGCCAGCAGCTTGGGCTCCAATGAGCAGTTCTTC.